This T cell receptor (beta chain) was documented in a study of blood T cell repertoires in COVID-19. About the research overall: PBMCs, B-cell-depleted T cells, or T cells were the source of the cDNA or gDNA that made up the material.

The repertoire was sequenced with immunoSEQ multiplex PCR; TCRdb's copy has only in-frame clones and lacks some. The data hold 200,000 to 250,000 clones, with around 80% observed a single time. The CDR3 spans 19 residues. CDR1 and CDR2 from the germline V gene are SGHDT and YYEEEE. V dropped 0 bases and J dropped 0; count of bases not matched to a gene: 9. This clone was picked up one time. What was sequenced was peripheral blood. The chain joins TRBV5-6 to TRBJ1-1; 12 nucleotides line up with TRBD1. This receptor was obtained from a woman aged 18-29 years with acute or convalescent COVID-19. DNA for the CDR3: TGTGCCAGCAGCTTGGAATTTGGGACAGGGGGCGCGATGAACACTGAAGCTTTCTTT. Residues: CASSLEFGTGGAMNTEAFF.